The 2 T cell receptor beta chains below were found in one sample sequenced in a study of T cells in Graves' hyperthyroidism and ophthalmopathy. Researchers took RNA transcripts and amplified the TCR beta CDR3 regions from them. During a first-round RT-PCR of the TCR CDR3, the HTBI primer set was used. MiXCR was run by TCRdb on the multiplex PCR reads, yielding one entry per CDR3 protein. The sample has roughly 520,000 distinct CDR3 sequences, less than 25% seen once. Sequencing was done on a sample of blood. The receptors come from a woman aged 30 to 39 with Graves' ophthalmopathy.

This clonotype was seen repeatedly, ten times or more. The chain recombines TRBV3-1 with TRBJ2-5; tentatively, D is TRBD1 (6 bases). CDR1 is LGHDT and CDR2 is YNNKEL in the germline V gene (reference sequence). V lost 5 bases and J lost 0, with 7 bases in between. CDR3 size: 13 residues. The CDR3 loop is CASSSGDQETQYF. The CDR3 region has the DNA TGTGCCAGCAGCTCAGGGGACCAAGAGACCCAGTACTTC.

This clonotype was recorded a few times. The chain joins TRBV7-2 to TRBJ2-5, with D perhaps matching TRBD1 (6 bases). Trimming pared 2 bases from V and 5 bases from J, leaving 30 bases between. CDR1 is SGHTA, CDR2 FQGNSA, per germline. This CDR3 is built from 20 residues. The CDR3 is CASSLSTGRWAGVGTETQYF. The CDR3 DNA follows: TGTGCCAGCAGCTTATCTACTGGGCGATGGGCAGGGGTGGGGACGGAGACCCAGTACTTC.